Presented here are 25 T cell receptor beta chains from one specimen sequenced in a study of beta chain features in type 1 diabetes. Broader study findings: All four CD4+ subsets from Type 1 diabetes patients carried moderately but significantly shorter TCRB CDR3s.

Every isolated RNA sample was fully reverse transcribed, so sequencing captured expressed TCRB transcripts. Profiling relied on immunoSEQ multiplex PCR, and the TCRdb table lists in-frame clones only, not all of them. The sample carries about 660,000 clones, 11% to 15% recorded once. These receptors' antigens are unknown. The source material was naive CD4+ T cells from blood. The receptors derive from a man aged 18-30 years with type 1 diabetes.

The rearrangement joins TRBV9 to TRBJ1-2, with no clear D. CDR1 SGDLS and CDR2 YYNGEE come from the germline V gene. This CDR3 comprises 13 residues. The V and J ends lost 4 bases and 1 base respectively, with 8 bases between them. The CDR3 DNA follows: TGTGCCAGCAGCTCCCCAGTTAACTATGGCTACACCTTC. Its protein product is CASSSPVNYGYTF.

This clone was seen a few times. The V gene is TRBV4-2, the J gene TRBJ2-1, with TRBD2 matching over 12 bases. V was pared by 1 base and J by 7 bases, with 5 bases of the junction left unmatched. CDR1 is LGHNA, CDR2 YNFKEQ, per germline. CDR3 size: 16 residues. The CDR3 DNA reads TGTGCCAGCAGCCAAGCTGCTAGCGGGGGGGAGAATGAGCAGTTCTTC. Translating it yields CASSQAASGGENEQFF.

The V gene is TRBV2, the J gene TRBJ1-5, with TRBD1 matching 7 bases. Germline CDR1 reads SNHLY; CDR2 reads FYNNEI. The J segment lost 1 base and the V segment lost 4 bases, leaving 10 bases of the junction unmatched. This CDR3 has 17 amino acids. The CDR3 here is CASSANRGHGSNQPQHF. The CDR3 DNA reads TGTGCCAGCAGTGCTAACAGGGGCCATGGGAGCAATCAGCCCCAGCATTTT.

The chain combines TRBV19 with TRBJ2-5; no definite D call. V lost 6 bases and J 3 bases, leaving 14 bases between the germline ends. Germline V gives CDR1 LNHDA, CDR2 SQIVND (reference sequence). The CDR3 runs 14 residues. CDR3 amino acids: CASRPIDRKETQYF. DNA for the CDR3: TGTGCCAGTAGACCCATTGACCGAAAAGAGACCCAGTACTTC.

This clone was found a few times. The rearrangement uses TRBV7-9 and TRBJ2-7; TRBD1 is a possible D gene (5 bases). Trimming cost V 1 base and J 6 bases, with 10 bases left between them. CDR3 size: 13 residues. CDR1 is SEHNR, CDR2 FQNEAQ, per germline (reference sequence). The CDR3 region is CASSLEQGSEQYF. The CDR3 nucleotides read TGTGCCAGCAGCTTAGAGCAGGGTAGCGAGCAGTACTTC.

This chain connects TRBV15 to TRBJ1-1; perhaps TRBD1 as D (6 bases). Trimming removed 5 bases at V and 4 bases at J, with 14 bases between. Germline CDR1 is LNHNV and CDR2 is YYDKDF (reference sequence). This CDR3 comprises 14 residues. The CDR3 sequence is CATSLTGLGTEAFF. The CDR3 DNA sequence: TGTGCCACCAGCCTTACAGGGTTGGGCACTGAAGCTTTCTTT.

This clone occurred a few times. The chain joins TRBV6-1 to TRBJ2-1; 8 nucleotides align to TRBD2. CDR1 is MNHNS, CDR2 SASEGT, per germline. V dropped 4 bases and J dropped 0; count of bases not matched to a gene: 2. This CDR3 is 15 amino acids long. CDR3 coding DNA: TGTGCCAGCAGTGGGGCGGGAGGCTCCTACAATGAGCAGTTCTTC. Its protein product is CASSGAGGSYNEQFF.

This clone occurred a few times. The sample has other DNA sequences that encode this CDR3 too. CDR3 nucleotide sequence: TGTGCCAGCAGCTTCGGCGCCACCGGGGAGCTGTTTTTT. Protein product: CASSFGATGELFF. The chain has TRBV7-2 and TRBJ2-2; D gene ambiguous. The CDR3 length is 13 residues. From germline, CDR1 is SGHTA and CDR2 FQGNSA. The V end lost 3 bases, the J end lost 4 bases, and 6 bases lay between the germline ends.

This clone showed up just a few times. The chain uses TRBV7-2 and TRBJ2-3; 13 positions match TRBD2. The germline gives CDR1 SGHTA, CDR2 FQGNSA. Losses at the gene ends were 0 bases for V and 6 bases for J; bases not matched to a gene: 3. The CDR3 runs to 16 residues. The DNA of the CDR3 is TGTGCCAGCAGCTTAGCGCGGACTAGCGGGGGCGATACGCAGTATTTT. Amino acids: CASSLARTSGGDTQYF.

There are a few counts of this clone. This chain joins TRBV2 and TRBJ2-5, with D possibly being TRBD2 (5 bases). The CDR3 totals 11 residues. The germline CDR1 and CDR2 sequences are SNHLY and FYNNEI. V dropped 5 bases and J dropped 5 bases, with 6 bases sitting between them. This CDR3 reads CASSWEETQYF. CDR3 nucleotide sequence: TGTGCCAGCAGTTGGGAGGAGACCCAGTACTTC.

With respect to this clone: Other DNA sequences in this sample translate to the same CDR3. The V gene is TRBV18, the J gene TRBJ2-5; D gene unclear. The V gene lost 0 bases and the J gene lost 1 base, with 6 bases spanning the gap. The CDR3 has 14 residues. CDR1 is KGHSH, CDR2 LQKENI, per germline. DNA of the CDR3: TGTGCCAGCTCACCACCCGGCAGCCAAGAGACCCAGTACTTC. This codes for CASSPPGSQETQYF.

This clone has just a few counts. The DNA for the CDR3 is TGTGCCAGCAGCGTACACTACAGGGAGACGCCCGGGGAGCTGTTTTTT. Residues: CASSVHYRETPGELFF. The chain couples TRBV9 to TRBJ2-2; D might be TRBD1 (6 bases). The CDR3 consists of 16 residues. Looked up from germline, CDR1 is SGDLS and CDR2 is YYNGEE. V gave up 1 base and J gave up 6 bases, with 16 bases separating them.

V is TRBV28 and J is TRBJ1-5; TRBD1 matches 7 bases. J gave up 5 bases and V 6 bases, and 13 bases lay outside the gene matches. In germline, CDR1 is MDHEN, CDR2 SYDVKM. The CDR3 length is 16 residues. CDR3 in amino acids: CASSPNPGDSYQPQHF. DNA of the CDR3: TGTGCCAGCAGCCCTAACCCCGGGGACAGCTATCAGCCCCAGCATTTT.

The rearrangement links TRBV5-1 to TRBJ2-3; D perhaps matches TRBD1 (5 bases). V lost 4 bases and J lost 6, with 12 bases in between. The length of the CDR3 is 13 residues. Per germline, CDR1 SGHRS and CDR2 YFSETQ. The DNA for the CDR3 is TGCGCCAGCAGCCCCGAGACAGAGGATACGCAGTATTTT. Protein: CASSPETEDTQYF. Drawing the rest from reference TRBV5-1 and TRBJ2-3, the complete variable domain is KAGVTQTPRYLIKTRGQQVTLSCSPISGHRSVSWYQQTPGQGLQFLFEYFSETQRNKGNFPGRFSGRQFSNSRSEMNVSTLELGDSALYLCASSPETEDTQYFGPGTRLTVL.

The chain joins TRBV28 to TRBJ1-4; D not certain. Trimming removed 10 bases from V and 1 base from J, with 10 bases in between. Per the germline V gene, CDR1 is MDHEN and CDR2 is SYDVKM. The CDR3 extends over 13 amino acids. CDR3: CATGGGTNEKLFF. CDR3 DNA sequence: TGTGCCACCGGAGGCGGAACTAATGAAAAACTGTTTTTT.

The table lists this clone with a few counts. The chain uses TRBV15 and TRBJ2-7; TRBD2 matches at 10 bases. Trimming cost V 0 bases and J 5 bases; bases outside gene matches: 7. The length of the CDR3 is 16 residues. The V gene's germline CDR1 is LNHNV and CDR2 YYDKDF (reference sequence). This chain's CDR3 is CATSRELAGWGHEQYF. The CDR3, as DNA: TGTGCCACCAGCAGAGAACTAGCGGGATGGGGCCACGAGCAGTACTTC.

The rearrangement uses TRBV7-2 and TRBJ1-1; D is ambiguous. The CDR3 extends over 15 amino acids. The V and J ends lost 3 bases and 1 base respectively, with 12 bases between them. Germline CDR1 is SGHTA and CDR2 is FQGNSA. The CDR3 DNA is TGTGCCAGCAGCTTTGGGTCGCAGTCGAACACTGAAGCTTTCTTT. The encoded protein is CASSFGSQSNTEAFF.

The chain links TRBV6-5 to TRBJ1-1, with D possibly being TRBD1 (5 bases). V lost 2 bases, J lost 4 bases, and 11 bases lay in between. The CDR3 sequence is 14 residues long. The germline V gene encodes CDR1 MNHEY and CDR2 SVGAGI. CDR3 protein: CASSYPGTGTEAFF. CDR3 coding DNA: TGTGCCAGCAGTTACCCGGGGACCGGCACTGAAGCTTTCTTT.

The rearrangement uses TRBV30 and TRBJ2-7; no reliable D call. The CDR3 has 13 amino acids. Germline CDR1 GTSNPN, CDR2 SVGIG (reference sequence). With 2 bases removed from V and 2 bases from J, the gap between germline ends came to 10 bases. CDR3 DNA: TGTGCCTGGAGTAAGCCGGGCCCCTACGAGCAGTACTTC. Encoded protein: CAWSKPGPYEQYF.

The J gene is TRBJ1-6, the V gene TRBV30; 7 nucleotides agree with TRBD1. The V and J ends lost 0 bases and 7 bases, in that order; junction bases with no gene match: 3. The CDR3 spans 14 residues. CDR1 is GTSNPN, CDR2 SVGIG, per germline (reference sequence). As DNA, the CDR3 is TGTGCCTGGAGTGTTTCAGGGGGAAATTCACCCCTCCACTTT. Its protein product is CAWSVSGGNSPLHF.

CDR3 nucleotides: TGCGCCAGCAGCGCTCCGGGACAGGGCCTTGCAGATACGCAGTATTTT. Protein: CASSAPGQGLADTQYF. The chain has TRBV5-1 and TRBJ2-3, with 9 bases aligning to TRBD1. This CDR3 has 16 amino acids. The J segment lost 4 bases and the V segment lost 4 bases, leaving 10 bases of the junction unmatched. Germline-derived CDR1 and CDR2 are SGHRS and YFSETQ.

The rearrangement joins TRBV7-7 to TRBJ1-2, with 9 bases fitting TRBD1. This CDR3 comprises 15 residues. Germline V gene lookup returns CDR1 SSHAT and CDR2 FNYEAQ (reference sequence). The CDR3 nucleotides are TGTGCTAGCGCCCTGGACAGGGGACCGTCTTATGGCTACACCTTC. Amino acids: CASALDRGPSYGYTF.

The V gene is TRBV7-9, the J gene TRBJ1-3, with D maybe TRBD1 (5 bases). In germline, CDR1 is SEHNR, CDR2 FQNEAQ (reference sequence). The germline V and J ends were trimmed by 2 bases and 4 bases, with 15 bases remaining between them. This CDR3 region has 16 residues. The CDR3 region is CASSLNRDSGGNTIYF. The CDR3 DNA is TGTGCCAGCAGCTTAAACCGCGACAGTGGGGGAAACACCATATATTTT.

The rearrangement links TRBV4-3 to TRBJ2-5; D perhaps matches TRBD1 (6 bases). The V end was cut by 0 bases, the J end by 4 bases, with 9 bases between. Germline values: CDR1 LGHNA, CDR2 YSLEER. The CDR3 runs 14 residues. CDR3 sequence reads: CASSQEGRGETQYF. The CDR3 DNA is TGCGCCAGCAGCCAAGAGGGCAGGGGAGAGACCCAGTACTTC.

This clone turned up a few times. The rearrangement uses TRBV9 and TRBJ1-1, with 7 bases lining up with TRBD1. CDR3 length equals 15 residues. The junction had 5 bases not matched to a gene; V was cut back by 3 bases and J by 0 bases. CDR1 and CDR2 from the germline V gene are SGDLS and YYNGEE. The CDR3 bases are TGTGCCAGCAGCGCGAGGGGACAGATGAACACTGAAGCTTTCTTT. It yields the protein CASSARGQMNTEAFF.